Listed below are T cell receptor beta chains from one sample, sequenced in a study of long-term antiretroviral therapy in people with HIV. Sequencing was performed with immunoSEQ multiplex PCR; in TCRdb, only in-frame clones are kept and a portion is missing. Here the sample spans about 43,000 clones, 86% being singletons. The input for sequencing was unsorted PBMCs, taken 0.1 years before starting antiretroviral therapy. These receptor sequences come from a woman in her forties or fifties with HIV. Each CDR3 is given with its conserved first and last residue.

TRBV7-6 | CASSLDVQGYEQYF
TRBV27 | CASSPTGARGDEQYF
TRBV2 | CASSEVGPDGYTF
TRBV14 | CASSPIGSGFYGYTF
TRBV30 | CAWSGTGGETQYF
TRBV7-2 | CASSRRTGAVHEQYF
TRBV7-9 | CASSGRGEETQYF
TRBV7-3 | CASSLTGADEQFF
TRBV12-5 | CASGTGSPREKLFF
TRBV5-1 | CASSQHVGGFGNTEAFF
TRBV30 | CAWSATTRASEQYF
TRBV7-2 | CASSLGRTYEQYF
TRBV21-1 | CASSIEGSNEKLFF
TRBV19 | CASSIRPGIYEQYF
TRBV30 | CAWSPDAAGNTIYF
TRBV6-6 | CASSYSPRGAQETQYF